This T cell receptor beta chain was identified in a study of blood T cell repertoires in COVID-19. The overall study: T cells, B-cell-depleted T cells, or PBMCs supplied cDNA or gDNA.

Per the study methods: The assay estimated nucleated cells by amplifying reference gene primers. TCRdb keeps only in-frame clones here, not all; method: immunoSEQ multiplex PCR. The DNA gave D and trimming, while V, J and clone size come from that table. The sample records about 96,000 clones, approximately 90% being singletons. After removal of 10 bases from V and 6 bases from J, the junction contained 5 bases not matched to a gene. Germline V gene data show CDR1 as MNHEY and CDR2 as SMNVEV (reference sequence). The CDR3 has 11 amino acids. The sequence was collected from a human donor with COVID-19, enrolled during active disease. The donor label of this sample is uncertain. The sample comprised peripheral blood. The chain combines TRBV27 with TRBJ1-2, with 7 bases matching TRBD1. DNA for the CDR3: TGTGCCATTAAGGGGGCGGATGGCTACACCTTC. Protein product: CAIKGADGYTF.